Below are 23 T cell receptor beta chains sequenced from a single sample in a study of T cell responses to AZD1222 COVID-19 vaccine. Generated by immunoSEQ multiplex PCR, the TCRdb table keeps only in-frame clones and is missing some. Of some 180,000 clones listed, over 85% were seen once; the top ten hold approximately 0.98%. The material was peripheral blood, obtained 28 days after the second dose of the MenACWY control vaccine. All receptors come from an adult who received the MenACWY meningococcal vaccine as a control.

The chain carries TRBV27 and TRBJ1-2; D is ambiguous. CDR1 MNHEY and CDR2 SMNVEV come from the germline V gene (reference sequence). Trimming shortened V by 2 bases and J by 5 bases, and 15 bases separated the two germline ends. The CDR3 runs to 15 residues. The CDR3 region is CASSLESGLLYGYTF. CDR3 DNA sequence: TGTGCCAGCAGTTTAGAATCGGGTCTTCTTTATGGCTACACCTTC.

The CDR3 region has the DNA TGCGCCAGCAGCTCACAGGGGCAGACCGGGGAGCTGTTTTTT. Its protein is CASSSQGQTGELFF. The V call is TRBV5-1, the J call TRBJ2-2, with 7 bases identical to TRBD1. The length of the CDR3 is 14 residues. V shed 3 bases and J 5 bases; nucleotides not matched to a gene: 4. Germline CDR1 and CDR2: SGHRS and YFSETQ.

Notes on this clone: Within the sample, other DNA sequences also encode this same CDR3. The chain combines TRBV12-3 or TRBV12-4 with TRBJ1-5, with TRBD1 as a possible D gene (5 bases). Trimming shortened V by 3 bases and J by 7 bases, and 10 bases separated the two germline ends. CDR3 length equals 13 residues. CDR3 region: CASSLGGGQPQHF. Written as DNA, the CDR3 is TGTGCCAGCAGTTTGGGGGGTGGACAGCCCCAGCATTTT.

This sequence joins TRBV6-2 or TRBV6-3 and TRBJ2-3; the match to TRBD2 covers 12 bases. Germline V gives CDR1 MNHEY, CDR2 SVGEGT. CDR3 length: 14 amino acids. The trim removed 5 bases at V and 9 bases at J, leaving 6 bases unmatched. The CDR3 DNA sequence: TGTGCCAGCAGTCTAGCGGGGGGGCAGGGAACGCAGTATTTT. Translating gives CASSLAGGQGTQYF.

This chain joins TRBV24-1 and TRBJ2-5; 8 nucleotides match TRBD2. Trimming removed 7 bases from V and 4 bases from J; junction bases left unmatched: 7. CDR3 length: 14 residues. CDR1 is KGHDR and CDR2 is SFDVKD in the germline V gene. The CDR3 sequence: CATRGPAGAETQYF. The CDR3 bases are TGTGCCACCAGAGGGCCAGCGGGGGCAGAGACCCAGTACTTC.

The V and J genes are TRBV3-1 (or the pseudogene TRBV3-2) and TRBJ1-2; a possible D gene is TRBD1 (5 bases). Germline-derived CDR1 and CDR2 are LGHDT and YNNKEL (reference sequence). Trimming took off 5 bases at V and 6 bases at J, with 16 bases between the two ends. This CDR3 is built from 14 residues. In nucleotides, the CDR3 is TGTGCCAGCAGCGACCTCCAGGGAGAAGATGGCTACACCTTC. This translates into CASSDLQGEDGYTF.

The CDR3 sequence: CASSPQGVGGTEAFF. In DNA, the CDR3 is TGTGCCAGCAGCCCCCAGGGGGTGGGGGGCACTGAAGCTTTCTTT. The V and J genes are TRBV11-2 and TRBJ1-1, with 7 nucleotides matching TRBD1. Germline V gene lookup returns CDR1 SGHAT and CDR2 FQNNGV. This CDR3 is 15 amino acids long. Trimming took 5 bases from V and 4 from J; bases not matched to a gene: 10.

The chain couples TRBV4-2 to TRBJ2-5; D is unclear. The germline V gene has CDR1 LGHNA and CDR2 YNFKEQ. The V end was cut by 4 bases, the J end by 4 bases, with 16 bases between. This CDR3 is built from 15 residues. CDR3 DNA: TGTGCCAGCAGCCCAAGTGAAGGGTATGGAGAGACCCAGTACTTC. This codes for CASSPSEGYGETQYF.

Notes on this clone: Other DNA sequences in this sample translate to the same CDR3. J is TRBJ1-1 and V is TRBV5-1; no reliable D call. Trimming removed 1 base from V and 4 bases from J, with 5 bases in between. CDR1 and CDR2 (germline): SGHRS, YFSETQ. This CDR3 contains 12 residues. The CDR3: CASSLPGTEAFF. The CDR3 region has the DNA TGCGCCAGCAGCTTGCCCGGCACTGAAGCTTTCTTT.

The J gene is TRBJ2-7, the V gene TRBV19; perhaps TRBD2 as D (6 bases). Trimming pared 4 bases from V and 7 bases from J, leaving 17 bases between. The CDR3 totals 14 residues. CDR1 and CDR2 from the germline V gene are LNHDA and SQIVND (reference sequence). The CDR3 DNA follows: TGTGCCAGTAGTAAGGGACTTCGGTCGGGTGAGCAGTACTTC. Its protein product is CASSKGLRSGEQYF.

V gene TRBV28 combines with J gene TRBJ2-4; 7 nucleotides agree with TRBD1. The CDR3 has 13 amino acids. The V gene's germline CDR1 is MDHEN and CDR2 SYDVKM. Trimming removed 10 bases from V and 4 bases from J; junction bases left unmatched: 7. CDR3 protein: CATRQGLKNIQYF. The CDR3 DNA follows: TGTGCCACCAGACAGGGCCTAAAAAACATTCAGTACTTC.

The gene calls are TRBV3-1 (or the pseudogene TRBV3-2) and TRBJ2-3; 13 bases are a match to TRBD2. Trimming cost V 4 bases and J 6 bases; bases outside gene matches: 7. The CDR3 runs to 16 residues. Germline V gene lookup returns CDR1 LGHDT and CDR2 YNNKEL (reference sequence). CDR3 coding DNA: TGTGCCAGCAGCCTCACTAGCGGGGGGGCCTCGGATACGCAGTATTTT. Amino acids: CASSLTSGGASDTQYF.

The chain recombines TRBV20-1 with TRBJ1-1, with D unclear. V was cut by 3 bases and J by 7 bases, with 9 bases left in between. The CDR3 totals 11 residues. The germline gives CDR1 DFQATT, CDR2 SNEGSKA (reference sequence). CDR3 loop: CSASRTHEAFF. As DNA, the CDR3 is TGCAGTGCTAGCCGGACCCATGAAGCTTTCTTT.

CDR3 coding DNA: TGTGCCAGCAGCTTAAAATTACAATACACTGAAGCTTTCTTT. Protein sequence: CASSLKLQYTEAFF. The V and J genes are TRBV7-8 and TRBJ1-1, with D hard to call. Germline CDR1 SGHVS, CDR2 FQNEAQ. The CDR3 runs to 14 residues. V lost 2 bases and J 3 bases, leaving 10 bases between the germline ends.

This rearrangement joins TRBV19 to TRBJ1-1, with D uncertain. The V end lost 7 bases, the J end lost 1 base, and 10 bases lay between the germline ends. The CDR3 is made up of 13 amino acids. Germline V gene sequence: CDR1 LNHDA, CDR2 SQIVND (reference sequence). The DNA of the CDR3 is TGTGCCAGTAAGGCCAGGCCGAACACTGAAGCTTTCTTT. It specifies CASKARPNTEAFF.

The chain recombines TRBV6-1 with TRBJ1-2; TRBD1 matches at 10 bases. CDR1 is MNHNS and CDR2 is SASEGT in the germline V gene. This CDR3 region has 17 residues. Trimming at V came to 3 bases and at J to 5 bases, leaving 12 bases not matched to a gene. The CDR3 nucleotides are TGTGCCAGCAGTGATCCTAGGACAGGGGGAAGTCCGTATGGCTACACCTTC. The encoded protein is CASSDPRTGGSPYGYTF.

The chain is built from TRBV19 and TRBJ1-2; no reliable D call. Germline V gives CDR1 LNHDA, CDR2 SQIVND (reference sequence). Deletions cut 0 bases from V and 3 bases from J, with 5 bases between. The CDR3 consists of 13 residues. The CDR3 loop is CASSIDAHYGYTF. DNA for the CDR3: TGTGCCAGTAGTATAGACGCGCACTATGGCTACACCTTC. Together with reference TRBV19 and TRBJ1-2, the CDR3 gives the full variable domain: DGGITQSPKYLFRKEGQNVTLSCEQNLNHDAMYWYRQDPGQGLRLIYYSQIVNDFQKGDIAEGYSVSREKKESFPLTVTSAQKNPTAFYLCASSIDAHYGYTFGSGTRLTVV.

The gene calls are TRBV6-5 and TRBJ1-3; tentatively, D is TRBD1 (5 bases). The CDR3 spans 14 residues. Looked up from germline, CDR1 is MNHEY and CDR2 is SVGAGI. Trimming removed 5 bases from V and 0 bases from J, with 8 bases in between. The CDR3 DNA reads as TGTGCCAGCAGTCGGGGGTACTCTGGAAACACCATATATTTT. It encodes CASSRGYSGNTIYF.

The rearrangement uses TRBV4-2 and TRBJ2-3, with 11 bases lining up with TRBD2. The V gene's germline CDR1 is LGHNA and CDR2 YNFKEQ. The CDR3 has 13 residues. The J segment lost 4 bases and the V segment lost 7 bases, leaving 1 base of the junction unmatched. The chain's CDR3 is CASTLAGADTQYF. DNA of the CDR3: TGTGCCAGCACACTAGCGGGGGCAGATACGCAGTATTTT.

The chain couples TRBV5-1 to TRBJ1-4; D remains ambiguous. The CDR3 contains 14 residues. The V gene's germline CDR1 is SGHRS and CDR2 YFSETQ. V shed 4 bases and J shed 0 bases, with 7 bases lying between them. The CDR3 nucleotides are TGCGCCAGCAGCAAAGGTGCAACTAATGAAAAACTGTTTTTT. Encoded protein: CASSKGATNEKLFF.

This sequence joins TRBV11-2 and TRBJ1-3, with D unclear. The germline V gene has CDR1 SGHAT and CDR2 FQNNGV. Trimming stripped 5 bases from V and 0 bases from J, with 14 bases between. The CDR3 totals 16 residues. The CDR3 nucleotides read TGTGCCAGCAGCCCCCCGCCATGGAGCTCTGGAAACACCATATATTTT. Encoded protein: CASSPPPWSSGNTIYF.

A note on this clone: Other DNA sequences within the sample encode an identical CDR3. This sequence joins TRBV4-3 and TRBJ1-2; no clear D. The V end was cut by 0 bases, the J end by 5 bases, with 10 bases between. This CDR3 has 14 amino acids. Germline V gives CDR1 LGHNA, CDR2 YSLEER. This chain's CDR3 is CASSQDRVNYGYTF. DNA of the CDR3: TGCGCCAGCAGCCAAGATAGGGTAAATTATGGCTACACCTTC.

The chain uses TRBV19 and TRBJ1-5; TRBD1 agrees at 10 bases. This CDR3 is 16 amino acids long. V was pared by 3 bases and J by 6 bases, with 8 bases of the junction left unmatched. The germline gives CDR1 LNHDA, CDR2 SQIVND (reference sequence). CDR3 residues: CASSINPTGGGQPQHF. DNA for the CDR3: TGTGCCAGTAGTATTAACCCGACAGGGGGCGGTCAGCCCCAGCATTTT.